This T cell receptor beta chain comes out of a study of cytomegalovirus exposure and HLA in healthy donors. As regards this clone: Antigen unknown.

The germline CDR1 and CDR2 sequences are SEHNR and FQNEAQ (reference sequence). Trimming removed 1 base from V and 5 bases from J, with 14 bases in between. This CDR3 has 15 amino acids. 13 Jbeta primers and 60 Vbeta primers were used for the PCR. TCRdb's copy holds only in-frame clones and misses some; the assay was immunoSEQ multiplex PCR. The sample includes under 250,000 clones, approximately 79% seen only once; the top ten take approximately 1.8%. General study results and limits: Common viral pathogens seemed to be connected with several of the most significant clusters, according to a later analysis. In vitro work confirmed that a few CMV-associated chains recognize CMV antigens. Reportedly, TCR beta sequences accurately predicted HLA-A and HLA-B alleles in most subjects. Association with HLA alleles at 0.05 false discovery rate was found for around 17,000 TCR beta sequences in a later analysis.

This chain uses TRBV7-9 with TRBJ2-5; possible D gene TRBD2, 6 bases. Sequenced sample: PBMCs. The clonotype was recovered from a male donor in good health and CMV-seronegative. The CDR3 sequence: CASSLVRAEGETQYF. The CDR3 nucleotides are TGTGCCAGCAGCTTAGTTAGGGCGGAGGGGGAGACCCAGTACTTC.